Described below is a single T cell receptor beta chain sequence and its context. Its antigen is unknown. The data derive from a study of vaccination effects on CD4 cells after COVID-19. Study at large: Convalescent patient samples, from a couple of individuals, date to 16 days and one week before vaccination.

Measured with immunoSEQ multiplex PCR; TCRdb has only the in-frame clones, and not every one. The sample holds about 20,000 clones, over 65% seen once. In the ViraFEST assay, antigen-specific CD4+ clonotypes were identified by expansion after peptide-pool stimulation. The culture ran for about 11 days, and then CD4+ T cells were isolated. PCR-confirmed SARS-CoV-2 infection occurred in the person between March and December 2020. Roughly 1.9 million PBMC per well received around 9.3 IU/ml IL-2 and roughly 9.2 ug/ml peptides in culture. At days 3 and 7, half of the medium was exchanged for IL-2 medium. Points from the study as a whole: No early post-infection timepoints were available in the study, which also included few convalescent patients.

Germline V lookup: CDR1 SNHLY, CDR2 FYNNEI. After removal of 7 bases from V and 4 bases from J, the junction contained 4 bases not matched to a gene. The CDR3 length is 14 residues. Sequences were derived from CD4+ T cells from PBMCs cultured with a peptide pool, sampled before COVID-19 vaccination. The chain uses TRBV2 and TRBJ2-3; 11 bases line up with TRBD2. This receptor was identified in a human donor who had a prior SARS-CoV-2 infection. The CDR3 bases are TGTGCCAGCAAGCTAGCGGGGGGCGCAGATACGCAGTATTTT. Protein product: CASKLAGGADTQYF.